The 6 T cell receptor beta chains listed next were all sequenced from one sample in a study of regulatory T cells in long-lasting Graves disease. With iRepertoire HTBI primers and Arm-PCR of CDR3 regions, TCR beta libraries were built. TCRdb called the multiplex PCR reads again in MiXCR, with one record for every CDR3 protein. The sample consists of roughly 300,000 distinct CDR3 sequences, roughly a fifth of them appearing once. Time point defined: persistent/refractory GD, antithyroid drugs over 5 years with positive TRAb. The TCR library was made from RNA that had been extracted from PBMCs in TRIzol. The sample consisted of peripheral blood mononuclear cells (PBMCs), taken when the disease was refractory, from a patient treated with antithyroid drugs. All receptors come from a female donor with Graves disease.

This clonotype has a handful of counts. The chain combines TRBV6-2 or TRBV6-3 with TRBJ1-1; a weak D match, TRBD1 (5 bases). Germline CDR1 reads MNHEY; CDR2 reads SVGEGT. V lost 4 bases to trimming and J lost 2 bases, with 11 bases between them. This CDR3 region has 14 residues. This chain's CDR3 is CASSSLTVNTEAFF. The CDR3 nucleotides read TGTGCCAGCAGTTCATTGACAGTAAACACTGAAGCTTTCTTT.

V is TRBV28 and J is TRBJ1-1; 7 nucleotides align to TRBD1. The V segment lost 2 bases and the J segment 8 bases; nucleotides outside the gene matches: 5. CDR1 and CDR2 (germline): MDHEN, SYDVKM. This CDR3 spans 13 amino acids. The CDR3 sequence: CASSLPDREEAFF. Here the CDR3 DNA reads TGTGCCAGCAGTTTACCAGACAGGGAAGAAGCTTTCTTT.

This clonotype has a handful of counts. CDR3 DNA sequence: TGTGCCAGCGTCTCGGGGGCGGCTATAGCGGGAGGGCCTTTTTACGAGCAGTACTTC. This encodes CASVSGAAIAGGPFYEQYF. This chain joins TRBV28 and TRBJ2-7, with 11 bases that match TRBD2. The CDR3 totals 19 residues. V lost 8 bases and J lost 4; bases outside the gene matches: 22. The V gene's germline CDR1 is MDHEN and CDR2 SYDVKM.

The sample holds many counts of this clonotype. This chain joins TRBV19 and TRBJ1-1; D is perhaps TRBD1 (5 bases). CDR1 is LNHDA and CDR2 is SQIVND in the germline V gene (reference sequence). V lost 7 bases and J lost 0, with 9 bases in between. This CDR3 contains 13 residues. Written as DNA, the CDR3 is TGTGCCAGTATAGGGGTTGTGAACACTGAAGCTTTCTTT. This encodes CASIGVVNTEAFF.

The V gene is TRBV20-1, the J gene TRBJ2-3; D is tentatively TRBD1 or TRBD2 (5 bases each). Between the trimmed V and J ends, which lost 5 bases and 4 bases, there was a span of 10 bases. Germline-derived CDR1 and CDR2 are DFQATT and SNEGSKA (reference sequence). The CDR3 runs 12 residues. In nucleotides, the CDR3 is TGCAGTGCTGCCCGGGACCCAGATACGCAGTATTTT. This sequence encodes CSAARDPDTQYF.

This clonotype has more than one count but fewer than ten. This may come from a read error, since a much larger clone is one base off. This rearrangement joins TRBV27 to TRBJ1-5; D may be TRBD1 (5 bases). Trimming took off 8 bases at V and 5 bases at J, with 13 bases between the two ends. Germline V CDR1 and CDR2: MNHEY, SMNVEV (reference sequence). The CDR3 is 13 residues long. The DNA of the CDR3 is TGTGCCAGCGGACATCAGGGTGATCAGCCCCAGCATTTT. Its protein is CASGHQGDQPQHF.